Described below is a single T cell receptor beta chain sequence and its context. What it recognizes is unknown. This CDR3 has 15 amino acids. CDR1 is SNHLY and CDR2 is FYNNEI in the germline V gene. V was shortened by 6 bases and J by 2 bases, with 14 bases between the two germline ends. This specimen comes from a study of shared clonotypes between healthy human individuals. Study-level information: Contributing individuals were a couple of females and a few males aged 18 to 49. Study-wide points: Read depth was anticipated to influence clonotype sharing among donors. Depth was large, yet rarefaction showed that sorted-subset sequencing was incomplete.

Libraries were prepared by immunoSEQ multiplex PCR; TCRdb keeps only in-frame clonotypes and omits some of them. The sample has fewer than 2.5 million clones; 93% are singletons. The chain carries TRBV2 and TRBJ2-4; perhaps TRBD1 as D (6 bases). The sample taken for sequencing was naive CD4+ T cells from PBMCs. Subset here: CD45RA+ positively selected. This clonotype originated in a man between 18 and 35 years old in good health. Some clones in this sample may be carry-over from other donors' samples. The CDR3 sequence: CASRARTVTKNIQYF. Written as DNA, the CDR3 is TGTGCCAGCAGGGCTCGGACAGTTACCAAAAACATTCAGTACTTC.